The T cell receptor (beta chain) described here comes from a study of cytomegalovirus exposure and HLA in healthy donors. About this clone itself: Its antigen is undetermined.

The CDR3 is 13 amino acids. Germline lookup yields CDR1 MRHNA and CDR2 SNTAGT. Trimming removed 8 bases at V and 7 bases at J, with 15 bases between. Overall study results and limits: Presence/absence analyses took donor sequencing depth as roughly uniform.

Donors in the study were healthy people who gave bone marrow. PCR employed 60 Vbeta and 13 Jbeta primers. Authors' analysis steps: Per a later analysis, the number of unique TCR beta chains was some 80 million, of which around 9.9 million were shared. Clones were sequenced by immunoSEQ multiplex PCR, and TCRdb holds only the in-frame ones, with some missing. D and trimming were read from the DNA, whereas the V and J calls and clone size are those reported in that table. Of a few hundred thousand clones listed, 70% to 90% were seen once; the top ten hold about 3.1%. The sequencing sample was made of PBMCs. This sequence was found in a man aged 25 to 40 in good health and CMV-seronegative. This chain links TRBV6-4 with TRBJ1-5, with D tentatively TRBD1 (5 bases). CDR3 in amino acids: CASGQGIGQPQHF. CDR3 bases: TGTGCCAGCGGTCAGGGAATCGGACAGCCCCAGCATTTT.